This is a list of T cell receptor beta chains from one sample in a study of blood T cell repertoires in COVID-19. Clones were sequenced by immunoSEQ multiplex PCR, and TCRdb holds only the in-frame ones, with some missing. The sample consists of 320,000 or so clones, about 90% of them appearing once. Input material: PBMCs or T cells enriched from blood (not recorded which). These receptors were obtained from a woman in her twenties or thirties who had recovered from COVID-19. CDR3s include the opening cysteine and the closing phenylalanine or tryptophan. The D gene is left open where the match is weak. Rows give clone size only sometimes, using once, few, many, or a class for an expanded clone.

abundance: once
d_gene: TRBD1
v_gene: TRBV5-1
j_gene: TRBJ2-5
CDR3nt: TGCGCCAGCAGCTCCGGGACAGGCGGTGAGGAGACCCAGTACTTC
CDR3aa: CASSSGTGGEETQYF

abundance: .
d_gene: TRBD1
v_gene: TRBV6-2/TRBV6-3
j_gene: TRBJ1-2
CDR3nt: TGTGCCAGCAGTTTTACTAAGAGGACAGGGGAGAACTATGGCTACACCTTC
CDR3aa: CASSFTKRTGENYGYTF

abundance: .
d_gene: TRBD1
v_gene: TRBV5-1
j_gene: TRBJ1-2
CDR3nt: TGCGCCAGTAGGACAGGTACCTCCCCCCGCGATGGCTACACCTTC
CDR3aa: CASRTGTSPRDGYTF

abundance: .
d_gene: .
v_gene: TRBV5-1
j_gene: TRBJ1-4
CDR3nt: TGCGCCAGCAGCTTAACAACAGGAGCTGAAAAACTGTTTTTT
CDR3aa: CASSLTTGAEKLFF

abundance: .
d_gene: .
v_gene: TRBV3-1/TRBV3-2
j_gene: TRBJ2-1
CDR3nt: TGTGCCAGCAGCCAAGAAGTTCTAGCTCTCCACAATGAGCAGTTCTTC
CDR3aa: CASSQEVLALHNEQFF

abundance: .
d_gene: TRBD2
v_gene: TRBV10-3
j_gene: TRBJ2-5
CDR3nt: TGTGCCATCAGTGATGCTCTAGCGGGGGGGCCTAGTGGAAGAGAGACCCAGTACTTC
CDR3aa: CAISDALAGGPSGRETQYF

abundance: .
d_gene: .
v_gene: TRBV5-1
j_gene: TRBJ1-2
CDR3nt: TGCGCCAGCAGCTCATTTTTACAGGGTGCCTATGGCTACACCTTC
CDR3aa: CASSSFLQGAYGYTF

abundance: .
d_gene: TRBD1
v_gene: TRBV18
j_gene: TRBJ1-3
CDR3nt: TGTGCCAGCTCACCACCGACGGGGACAGGGTTTGGAAACACCATATATTTT
CDR3aa: CASSPPTGTGFGNTIYF

abundance: .
d_gene: .
v_gene: TRBV30
j_gene: TRBJ2-3
CDR3nt: TGTGCCTGGAGTAAGCTAGCCAGCCGCACAGATACGCAGTATTTT
CDR3aa: CAWSKLASRTDTQYF

abundance: .
d_gene: .
v_gene: TRBV19
j_gene: TRBJ2-1
CDR3nt: TGTGCCAGTAGTATTTTCGGGTCGTACAATGAGCAGTTCTTC
CDR3aa: CASSIFGSYNEQFF

abundance: .
d_gene: .
v_gene: TRBV4-1
j_gene: TRBJ1-4
CDR3nt: TGCGCCAGCAGCCAAGAAAGTGCGGGGGTTAATGAAAAACTGTTTTTT
CDR3aa: CASSQESAGVNEKLFF

abundance: .
d_gene: .
v_gene: TRBV7-6
j_gene: TRBJ1-3
CDR3nt: TGTGCCAGCAGCTTAGGGGCAGGGCCCAGCTCTGGAAACACCATATATTTT
CDR3aa: CASSLGAGPSSGNTIYF

abundance: once
d_gene: .
v_gene: TRBV2
j_gene: TRBJ2-3
CDR3nt: TGTGCCAGCAGGGGGAGAGTGAGCACAGATACGCAGTATTTT
CDR3aa: CASRGRVSTDTQYF

abundance: once
d_gene: TRBD1
v_gene: TRBV6-2/TRBV6-3
j_gene: TRBJ1-1
CDR3nt: TGTGCCAGCAGTTGGGACAGTCGCGTGAACACTGAAGCTTTCTTT
CDR3aa: CASSWDSRVNTEAFF

abundance: .
d_gene: TRBD1
v_gene: TRBV30
j_gene: TRBJ1-6
CDR3nt: TGTGCCTGGGACAGGGAATCACCCCTCCACTTT
CDR3aa: CAWDRESPLHF

abundance: .
d_gene: TRBD1
v_gene: TRBV27
j_gene: TRBJ2-7
CDR3nt: TGTGCCAGCAGTTTCGGGACAGGGAACTACGAGCAGTACTTC
CDR3aa: CASSFGTGNYEQYF

abundance: few
d_gene: .
v_gene: TRBV28
j_gene: TRBJ1-2
CDR3nt: TGTGCCAGCAGTTCCGGACAGACTAACTATGGCTACACCTTC
CDR3aa: CASSSGQTNYGYTF

abundance: .
d_gene: TRBD2
v_gene: TRBV3-1/TRBV3-2
j_gene: TRBJ2-1
CDR3nt: TGTGCCAGCAGCTCAGCGGGGGGGCCTGCTGAGCAGTTCTTC
CDR3aa: CASSSAGGPAEQFF

abundance: few
d_gene: TRBD1
v_gene: TRBV20-1
j_gene: TRBJ1-5
CDR3nt: TGCAGTGCTAGTAAACAGGGGGATAGCAATCAGCCCCAGCATTTT
CDR3aa: CSASKQGDSNQPQHF

abundance: .
d_gene: TRBD1
v_gene: TRBV12-5
j_gene: TRBJ2-5
CDR3nt: TGTGCTAGTGGTTTGGGGACAGGGGAAGAGACCCAGTACTTC
CDR3aa: CASGLGTGEETQYF

abundance: .
d_gene: .
v_gene: TRBV14
j_gene: TRBJ1-2
CDR3nt: TGTGCCAGCAGCCAAGACCCAGGGGACTATGGCTACACCTTC
CDR3aa: CASSQDPGDYGYTF

abundance: once
d_gene: TRBD2
v_gene: TRBV30
j_gene: TRBJ2-1
CDR3nt: TGTGCCTGGATAGCGGGGGGCCTCAATGAGCAGTTCTTC
CDR3aa: CAWIAGGLNEQFF

abundance: .
d_gene: .
v_gene: TRBV19
j_gene: TRBJ1-5
CDR3nt: TGTGCCAGTAACCGCCTGGACAGTAGCAATCAGCCCCAGCATTTT
CDR3aa: CASNRLDSSNQPQHF

abundance: .
d_gene: .
v_gene: TRBV11-2
j_gene: TRBJ1-5
CDR3nt: TGTGCCAGCAGCCCTCGCGGGGGGAGCAATCAGCCCCAGCATTTT
CDR3aa: CASSPRGGSNQPQHF

abundance: .
d_gene: .
v_gene: TRBV2
j_gene: TRBJ2-7
CDR3nt: TGTGCCAGCAGTGTATCCGGCTCCTACGAGCAGTACTTC
CDR3aa: CASSVSGSYEQYF

abundance: .
d_gene: TRBD1
v_gene: TRBV2
j_gene: TRBJ1-4
CDR3nt: TGTGCCAGCAGGGGACAGGCAACTAATGAAAAACTGTTTTTT
CDR3aa: CASRGQATNEKLFF

abundance: .
d_gene: .
v_gene: TRBV5-1
j_gene: TRBJ1-4
CDR3nt: TGCGCCAGCAGCCCCCAATCAGGGGCTAATGAAAAACTGTTTTTT
CDR3aa: CASSPQSGANEKLFF

abundance: .
d_gene: .
v_gene: TRBV19
j_gene: TRBJ1-5
CDR3nt: TGTGCCAGTAGTACCCAAGACAGGCTTTCTTTGCAGCCCCAGCATTTT
CDR3aa: CASSTQDRLSLQPQHF

abundance: once
d_gene: .
v_gene: TRBV12-3/TRBV12-4
j_gene: TRBJ1-2
CDR3nt: TGTGCCAGCCGTTTGAGGGAGAACTATGGCTACACCTTC
CDR3aa: CASRLRENYGYTF

abundance: .
d_gene: TRBD1
v_gene: TRBV5-1
j_gene: TRBJ1-3
CDR3nt: TGCGCCAGCAGCACGGCAGGGGGTTTTCCTGGAAACACCATATATTTT
CDR3aa: CASSTAGGFPGNTIYF

abundance: .
d_gene: TRBD1
v_gene: TRBV6-2/TRBV6-3
j_gene: TRBJ1-2
CDR3nt: TGTGCCAGCAGCCCCCTCGTCGTGGACAGGGATAACAATGGCTACACCTTC
CDR3aa: CASSPLVVDRDNNGYTF

abundance: .
d_gene: .
v_gene: TRBV11-1
j_gene: TRBJ2-6
CDR3nt: TGTGCCAGCAGCTCGAGAAACCTTGGGGCCAACGTCCTGACTTTC
CDR3aa: CASSSRNLGANVLTF

abundance: .
d_gene: .
v_gene: TRBV28
j_gene: TRBJ1-2
CDR3nt: TGTGCCAGCAGGTCTGGACAGCTACTCTATGGCTACACCTTC
CDR3aa: CASRSGQLLYGYTF

abundance: .
d_gene: TRBD1
v_gene: TRBV4-3
j_gene: TRBJ2-5
CDR3nt: TGCGCCAGCAGCCAAGAGGTTCGCAGGGGGTCGGAGACCCAGTACTTC
CDR3aa: CASSQEVRRGSETQYF

abundance: .
d_gene: TRBD2
v_gene: TRBV11-2
j_gene: TRBJ2-5
CDR3nt: TGTGCCAGCACGCCAGGGACTAGCGGGGGGTTGGGGGAGACCCAGTACTTC
CDR3aa: CASTPGTSGGLGETQYF

abundance: .
d_gene: TRBD1
v_gene: TRBV3-1/TRBV3-2
j_gene: TRBJ1-2
CDR3nt: TGTGCCAGCAGCCAAGATTGGACAGGTGGATATGGCTACACCTTC
CDR3aa: CASSQDWTGGYGYTF

abundance: once
d_gene: TRBD1
v_gene: TRBV28
j_gene: TRBJ1-2
CDR3nt: TGTGCCAGCAGTTTAACCCGGACAGGGTACTATGGCTACACCTTC
CDR3aa: CASSLTRTGYYGYTF

abundance: .
d_gene: TRBD2
v_gene: TRBV10-2
j_gene: TRBJ2-3
CDR3nt: TGCGCCAGCGGAGCGGGGGGCACAGATACGCAGTATTTT
CDR3aa: CASGAGGTDTQYF

abundance: .
d_gene: TRBD1
v_gene: TRBV6-5
j_gene: TRBJ1-2
CDR3nt: TGTGCCAGCAGCCTCGGGACAGGGGGCAGCTATGGCTACACCTTC
CDR3aa: CASSLGTGGSYGYTF

abundance: .
d_gene: TRBD1
v_gene: TRBV2
j_gene: TRBJ2-3
CDR3nt: TGTGCCAGCGCCGGGACAGGGGGGTCAGATACGCAGTATTTT
CDR3aa: CASAGTGGSDTQYF

abundance: .
d_gene: .
v_gene: TRBV15
j_gene: TRBJ1-3
CDR3nt: TGTGCCACCAGCAGGGACAGCACGGGGGGAAACACCATATATTTT
CDR3aa: CATSRDSTGGNTIYF

abundance: .
d_gene: .
v_gene: TRBV28
j_gene: TRBJ1-2
CDR3nt: TGTGCCAGCAGTTTTAGCAATACAGGGATTTATGGCTACACCTTC
CDR3aa: CASSFSNTGIYGYTF

abundance: .
d_gene: TRBD2
v_gene: TRBV5-1
j_gene: TRBJ2-2
CDR3nt: TGCGCCAGCAGCTTGGCCCCAGGTAGCGGGGGAACCGGGGAGCTGTTTTTT
CDR3aa: CASSLAPGSGGTGELFF

abundance: .
d_gene: .
v_gene: TRBV12-3/TRBV12-4
j_gene: TRBJ1-5
CDR3nt: TGTGCCAGCAGTTTAGTCAGGAACCAGCCCCAGCATTTT
CDR3aa: CASSLVRNQPQHF

abundance: .
d_gene: TRBD1
v_gene: TRBV5-1
j_gene: TRBJ1-2
CDR3nt: TGCGCCAGCAGCTTGGCGGGACAGGGGAAGGCTAACTATGGCTACACCTTC
CDR3aa: CASSLAGQGKANYGYTF

abundance: .
d_gene: TRBD2
v_gene: TRBV7-6
j_gene: TRBJ2-3
CDR3nt: TGTGCCAGCAGCCCAGGGCGGGGGGTCACAGATACGCAGTATTTT
CDR3aa: CASSPGRGVTDTQYF

abundance: .
d_gene: TRBD1
v_gene: TRBV6-5
j_gene: TRBJ1-2
CDR3nt: TGTGCCAGCACCCGACAGGGTTCCTCATATGGCTACACCTTC
CDR3aa: CASTRQGSSYGYTF

abundance: .
d_gene: TRBD1
v_gene: TRBV27
j_gene: TRBJ2-6
CDR3nt: TGTGCCAGCAGTATTTCATTCCCGACAGGGGTTGGGGCCAACGTCCTGACTTTC
CDR3aa: CASSISFPTGVGANVLTF

abundance: .
d_gene: .
v_gene: TRBV6-1
j_gene: TRBJ1-6
CDR3nt: TGTGCCAGCACCCTTAATTCACCCCTCCACTTT
CDR3aa: CASTLNSPLHF

abundance: .
d_gene: .
v_gene: TRBV15
j_gene: TRBJ1-2
CDR3nt: TGTGCCACCAGCAGAGATCTCTTCGGGCCGACAGGTGGCTACACCTTC
CDR3aa: CATSRDLFGPTGGYTF

abundance: .
d_gene: .
v_gene: TRBV10-3
j_gene: TRBJ1-5
CDR3nt: TGTGCCATCAGTGGGGCAGCGGATCAGCCCCAGCATTTT
CDR3aa: CAISGAADQPQHF

abundance: .
d_gene: .
v_gene: TRBV14
j_gene: TRBJ2-5
CDR3nt: TGTGCCAGCAGCCAAGAGCGTAAAGGGGCTCTAGGGGAGACCCAGTACTTC
CDR3aa: CASSQERKGALGETQYF

abundance: few
d_gene: TRBD2
v_gene: TRBV5-1
j_gene: TRBJ2-7
CDR3nt: TGCGCCAGCAGCTTGGCGGGCGGGGGGGCCTCAGAGCAGTACTTC
CDR3aa: CASSLAGGGASEQYF